This TCR beta chain originates from a study of cytomegalovirus exposure and HLA in healthy donors. Turning to this clone: Its specificity is unknown.

The CDR3 runs to 16 residues. Looked up from germline, CDR1 is SGHTA and CDR2 is FQGTGA. V trimming: 1 base; J trimming: 0 bases; junction bases outside the gene matches: 2. PCR amplification relied on 60 Vbeta primers (plus 13 Jbeta primers). Only in-frame clones appear in the TCRdb table, and some are missing; sequencing was by immunoSEQ multiplex PCR. This sample's table has 100,000 to 150,000 clones. General observations from the study: HLA alleles showed associations with roughly 17,000 TCR beta sequences in a later analysis, at a 0.05 false discovery rate. Immune exposure data for these donors was limited to CMV serostatus. Sequencing likely caused a cluster of highly shared sequence variants. Presence/absence comparisons presumed near-even sequencing depth among donors.

The chain employs TRBV7-3 and TRBJ2-2, with 7 nucleotides matching TRBD2. Input material: PBMCs. This TCR was recovered from a man aged 35 to 55 in good health and CMV-seronegative. The DNA of the CDR3 is TGTGCCAGCAGCTTAAATGCGGGGGCGAACACCGGGGAGCTGTTTTTT. Translation gives CASSLNAGANTGELFF.